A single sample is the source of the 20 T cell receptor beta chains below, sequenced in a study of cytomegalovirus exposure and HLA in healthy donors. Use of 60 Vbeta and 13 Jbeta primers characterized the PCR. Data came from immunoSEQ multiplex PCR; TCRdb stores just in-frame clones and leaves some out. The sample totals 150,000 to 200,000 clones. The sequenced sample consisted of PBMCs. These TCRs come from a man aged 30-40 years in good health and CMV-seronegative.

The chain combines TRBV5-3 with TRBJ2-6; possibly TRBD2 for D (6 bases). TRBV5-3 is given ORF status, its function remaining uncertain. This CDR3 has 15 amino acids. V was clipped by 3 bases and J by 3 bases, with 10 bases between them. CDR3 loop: CARSWEEIGANVLTF. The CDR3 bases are TGTGCCAGAAGCTGGGAGGAGATTGGGGCCAACGTCCTGACTTTC.

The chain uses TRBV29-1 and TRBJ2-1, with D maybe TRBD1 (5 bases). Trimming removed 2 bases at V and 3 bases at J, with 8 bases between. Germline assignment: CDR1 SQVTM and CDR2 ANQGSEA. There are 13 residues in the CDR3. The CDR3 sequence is CSVEPDSYNEQFF. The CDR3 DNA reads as TGCAGCGTTGAACCCGACAGCTACAATGAGCAGTTCTTC.

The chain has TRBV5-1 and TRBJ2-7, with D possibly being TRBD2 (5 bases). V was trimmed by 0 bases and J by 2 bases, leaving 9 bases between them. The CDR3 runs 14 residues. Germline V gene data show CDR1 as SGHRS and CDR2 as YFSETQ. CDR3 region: CASSLASGAYEQYF. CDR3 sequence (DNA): TGCGCCAGCAGCTTGGCCAGCGGAGCCTACGAGCAGTACTTC.

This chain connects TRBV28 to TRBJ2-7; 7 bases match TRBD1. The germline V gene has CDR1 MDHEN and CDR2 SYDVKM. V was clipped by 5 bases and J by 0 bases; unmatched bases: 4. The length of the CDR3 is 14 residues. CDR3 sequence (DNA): TGTGCCAGCAGTCCACGGGACAGCTCCTACGAGCAGTACTTC. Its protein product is CASSPRDSSYEQYF.

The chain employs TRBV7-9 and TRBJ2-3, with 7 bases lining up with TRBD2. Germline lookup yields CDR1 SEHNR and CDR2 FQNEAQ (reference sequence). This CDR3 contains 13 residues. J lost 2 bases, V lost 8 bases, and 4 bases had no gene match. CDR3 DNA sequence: TGTGCCAGCGAGAGCGGGAACACAGATACGCAGTATTTT. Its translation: CASESGNTDTQYF.

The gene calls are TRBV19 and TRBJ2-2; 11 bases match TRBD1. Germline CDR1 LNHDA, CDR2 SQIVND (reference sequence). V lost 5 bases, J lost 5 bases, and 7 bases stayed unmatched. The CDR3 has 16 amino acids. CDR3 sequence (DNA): TGTGCCAGTAGTCTCAAACGGGACAGGGGGACCGGGGAGCTGTTTTTT. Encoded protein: CASSLKRDRGTGELFF.

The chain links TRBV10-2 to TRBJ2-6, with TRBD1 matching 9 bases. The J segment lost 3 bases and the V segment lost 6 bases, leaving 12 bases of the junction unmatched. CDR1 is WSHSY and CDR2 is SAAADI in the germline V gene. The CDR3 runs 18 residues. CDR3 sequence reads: CASSLITGGAFGANVLTF. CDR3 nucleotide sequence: TGCGCCAGCAGCCTCATCACAGGGGGCGCCTTTGGGGCCAACGTCCTGACTTTC.

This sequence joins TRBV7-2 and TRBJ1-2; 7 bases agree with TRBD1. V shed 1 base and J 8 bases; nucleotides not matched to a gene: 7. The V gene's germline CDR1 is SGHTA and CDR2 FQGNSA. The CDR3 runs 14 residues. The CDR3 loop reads CASSLDRTGGGYTF. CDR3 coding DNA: TGTGCCAGCAGCTTAGACAGGACAGGTGGAGGCTACACCTTC. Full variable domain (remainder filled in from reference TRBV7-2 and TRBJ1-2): GAGVSQSPSNKVTEKGKDVELRCDPISGHTALYWYRQSLGQGLEFLIYFQGNSAPDKSGLPSDRFSAERTGGSVSTLTIQRTQQEDSAVYLCASSLDRTGGGYTFGSGTRLTVV.

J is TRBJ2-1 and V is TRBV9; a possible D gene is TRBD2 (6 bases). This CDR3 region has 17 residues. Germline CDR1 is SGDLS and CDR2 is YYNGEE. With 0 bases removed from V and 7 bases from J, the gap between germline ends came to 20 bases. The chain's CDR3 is CASSVGSVDASANEQFF. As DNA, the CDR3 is TGTGCCAGCAGCGTAGGAAGTGTGGACGCTAGCGCGAATGAGCAGTTCTTC.

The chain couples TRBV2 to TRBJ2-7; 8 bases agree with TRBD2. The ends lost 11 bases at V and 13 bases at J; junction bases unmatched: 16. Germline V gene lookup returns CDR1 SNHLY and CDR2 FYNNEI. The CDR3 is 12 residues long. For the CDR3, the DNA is TGTGCCTCCCGGTGGGCGGAGCGGGAGTTTTACTTC. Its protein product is CASRWAEREFYF. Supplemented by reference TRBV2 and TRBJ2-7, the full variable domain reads EPEVTQTPSHQVTQMGQEVILRCVPISNHLYFYWYRQILGQKVEFLVSFYNNEISEKSEIFDDQFSVERPDGSNFTLKIRSTKLEDSAMYFCASRWAEREFYFGPGTRLTVT.

The CDR3 DNA follows: TGCGCCAGCAGCTTGGTTGGACAGGGGGCGACTTACGAGCAGTACTTC. It codes for CASSLVGQGATYEQYF. The V and J genes are TRBV5-1 and TRBJ2-5; the match to TRBD1 covers 11 bases. Gene TRBJ2-7 matches the end of the DNA better, so the J call may be wrong. CDR1 is SGHRS and CDR2 is YFSETQ in the germline V gene. There are 16 residues in the CDR3.

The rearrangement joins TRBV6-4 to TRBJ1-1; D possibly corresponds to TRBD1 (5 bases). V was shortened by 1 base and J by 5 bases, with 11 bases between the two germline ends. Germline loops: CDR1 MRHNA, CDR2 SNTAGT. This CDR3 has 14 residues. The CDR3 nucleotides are TGTGCCAGCAGTGACTTACCGGGGGGGACTGAAGCTTTCTTT. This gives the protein CASSDLPGGTEAFF.

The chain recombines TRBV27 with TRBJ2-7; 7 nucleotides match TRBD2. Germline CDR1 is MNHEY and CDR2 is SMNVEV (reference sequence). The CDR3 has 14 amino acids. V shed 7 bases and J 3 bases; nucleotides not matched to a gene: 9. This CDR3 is CASNPSGPSYEQYF. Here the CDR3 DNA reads TGTGCCAGCAACCCTAGCGGACCCAGCTACGAGCAGTACTTC.

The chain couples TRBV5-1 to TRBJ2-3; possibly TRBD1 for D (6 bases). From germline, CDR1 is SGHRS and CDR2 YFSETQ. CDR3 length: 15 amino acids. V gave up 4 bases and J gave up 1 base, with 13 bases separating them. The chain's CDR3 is CASSNAGEGTDTQYF. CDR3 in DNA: TGCGCCAGCAGCAATGCAGGGGAAGGCACAGATACGCAGTATTTT.

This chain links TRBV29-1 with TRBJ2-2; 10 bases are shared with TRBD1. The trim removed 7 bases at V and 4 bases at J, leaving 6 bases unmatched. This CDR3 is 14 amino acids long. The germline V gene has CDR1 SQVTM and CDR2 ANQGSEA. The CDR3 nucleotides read TGCAGCGCGACAGGGGGCTCTGGCACCGGGGAGCTGTTTTTT. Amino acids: CSATGGSGTGELFF.

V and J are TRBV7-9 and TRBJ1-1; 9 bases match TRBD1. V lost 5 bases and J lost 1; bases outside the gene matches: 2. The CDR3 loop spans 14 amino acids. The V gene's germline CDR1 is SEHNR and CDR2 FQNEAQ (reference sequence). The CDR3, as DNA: TGTGCCAGCAGCCTGGGACAGGGGAACACTGAAGCTTTCTTT. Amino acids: CASSLGQGNTEAFF.

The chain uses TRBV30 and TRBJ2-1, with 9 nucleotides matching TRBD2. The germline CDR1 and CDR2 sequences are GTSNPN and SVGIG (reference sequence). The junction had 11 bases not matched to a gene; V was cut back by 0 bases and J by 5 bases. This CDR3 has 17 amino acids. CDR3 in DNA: TGTGCCTGGAGTGTACCTAAGGTAGCGGGAGTTAACAATGAGCAGTTCTTC. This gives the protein CAWSVPKVAGVNNEQFF.

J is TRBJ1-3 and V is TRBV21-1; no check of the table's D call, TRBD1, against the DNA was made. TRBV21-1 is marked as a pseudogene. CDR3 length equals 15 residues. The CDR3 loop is CASSPVRQGGNTIYF. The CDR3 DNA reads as TGTGCCAGCAGCCCAGTAAGACAGGGAGGAAACACCATATATTTT.

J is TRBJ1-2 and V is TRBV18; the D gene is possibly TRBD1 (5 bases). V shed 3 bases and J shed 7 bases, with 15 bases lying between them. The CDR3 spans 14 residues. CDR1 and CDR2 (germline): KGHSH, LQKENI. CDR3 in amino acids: CASSPDGGSGGYTF. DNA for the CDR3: TGTGCCAGCTCACCCGACGGGGGGTCGGGTGGCTACACCTTC.

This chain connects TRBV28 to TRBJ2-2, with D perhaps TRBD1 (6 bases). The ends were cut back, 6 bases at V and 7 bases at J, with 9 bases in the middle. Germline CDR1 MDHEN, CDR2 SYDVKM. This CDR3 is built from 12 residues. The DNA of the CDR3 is TGTGCCAGCAGCCAGGGGCACGGGGAGCTGTTTTTT. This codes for CASSQGHGELFF.